This passage covers 23 T cell receptor beta chains from one sample sequenced in a study of radiotherapy plus CTLA-4 blockade in lung cancer. Using immunoSEQ multiplex PCR, the repertoire was profiled, and TCRdb retains in-frame clones only, with some absent. Of some 30,000 clones listed, approximately 80% are singletons. The sequencing used peripheral blood, collected from a patient treated with radiotherapy plus ipilimumab. The receptors stem from a human donor with non-small cell lung cancer that progressed on radiotherapy plus ipilimumab.

This sequence joins TRBV5-1 and TRBJ1-2; D gene uncertain. In germline, CDR1 is SGHRS, CDR2 YFSETQ. The V gene lost 0 bases and the J gene lost 0 bases, with 15 bases spanning the gap. This CDR3 has 17 residues. This CDR3 reads CASSLGQSDSANYGYTF. The CDR3 nucleotides read TGCGCCAGCAGCTTGGGGCAGTCAGACTCAGCTAACTATGGCTACACCTTC.

The chain is built from TRBV9 and TRBJ2-3; TRBD2 might be the D (5 bases). Germline CDR1 and CDR2: SGDLS and YYNGEE. The CDR3 loop spans 14 amino acids. V lost 0 bases and J 4 bases, leaving 9 bases between the germline ends. The chain's CDR3 is CASSVVDSPDTQYF. The CDR3 DNA follows: TGTGCCAGCAGCGTAGTGGACTCACCAGATACGCAGTATTTT.

This clone was recorded once. The rearrangement uses TRBV18 and TRBJ1-1, with D possibly matching TRBD1 (5 bases). CDR1 and CDR2 (germline): KGHSH, LQKENI. Trimming took 0 bases from V and 12 from J, leaving 17 bases between them. The CDR3 is 14 residues long. As DNA, the CDR3 is TGTGCCAGCTCACCACCGGAGGGGAGGGTTGTAACTTTCTTT. Amino acid sequence: CASSPPEGRVVTFF.

Written as DNA, the CDR3 is TGCGCCAGCAGCCAAGATGGAGGACAGGCGAATTCACCCCTCCACTTT. Protein sequence: CASSQDGGQANSPLHF. The gene calls are TRBV4-1 and TRBJ1-6; 7 nucleotides line up with TRBD1. The CDR3 is made up of 16 amino acids. Germline V lookup: CDR1 MGHRA, CDR2 YSYEKL. The junction had 6 bases not matched to a gene; V was cut back by 0 bases and J by 7 bases.

The chain uses TRBV7-2 and TRBJ1-6, with 8 nucleotides matching TRBD1. The V gene's germline CDR1 is SGHTA and CDR2 FQGNSA. J lost 4 bases, V lost 7 bases, and 3 bases had no gene match. The CDR3 contains 14 residues. CDR3 nucleotides: TGTGCCAGCAACGACAGGGGATATAATTCACCCCTCCACTTT. It yields the protein CASNDRGYNSPLHF. The full variable domain, rest sourced from reference TRBV7-2 and TRBJ1-6, is GAGVSQSPSNKVTEKGKDVELRCDPISGHTALYWYRQSLGQGLEFLIYFQGNSAPDKSGLPSDRFSAERTGGSVSTLTIQRTQQEDSAVYLCASNDRGYNSPLHFGNGTRLTVT.

As DNA, the CDR3 is TGTGCCAGCAGCCTTAACACCGGGGAGCTGTTTTTT. Amino acid sequence: CASSLNTGELFF. The rearrangement joins TRBV9 to TRBJ2-2; D not certain. The CDR3 extends over 12 amino acids. Germline CDR1 is SGDLS and CDR2 is YYNGEE. Trimming cost V 4 bases and J 2 bases, with 3 bases left between them. Complete variable domain (other parts from reference TRBV9 and TRBJ2-2): DSGVTQTPKHLITATGQRVTLRCSPRSGDLSVYWYQQSLDQGLQFLIQYYNGEERAKGNILERFSAQQFPDLHSELNLSSLELGDSALYFCASSLNTGELFFGEGSRLTVL.

This clone was counted a single time. This rearrangement joins TRBV25-1 to TRBJ1-2; TRBD1 is a possible D gene (5 bases). This CDR3 comprises 16 residues. V lost 9 bases, J lost 4 bases, and 24 bases lay in between. Germline CDR1 MGHDK, CDR2 SYGVNS. In nucleotides, the CDR3 is TGTGCCAGTCAGGACCAAGCCGGCAGGGCTGGCTATGGCTACACCTTC. Protein: CASQDQAGRAGYGYTF.

V is TRBV4-1 and J is TRBJ2-1, with 8 bases lining up with TRBD2. The germline V gene encodes CDR1 MGHRA and CDR2 YSYEKL. The CDR3 is made up of 15 amino acids. Germline trimming cut 1 base from V and 5 bases from J; bases unmatched to any gene: 4. CDR3 nucleotide sequence: TGCGCCAGCAGCCAAGTAGTGCGGGGGGACAATGAGCAGTTCTTC. Encoded protein: CASSQVVRGDNEQFF.

This clone was seen once. The chain combines TRBV20-1 with TRBJ2-7, with a weak D call TRBD1 (6 bases). Trimming removed 4 bases at V and 6 bases at J, with 10 bases between. This CDR3 comprises 11 residues. CDR1 and CDR2 from the germline V gene are DFQATT and SNEGSKA (reference sequence). In DNA, the CDR3 is TGCAGTGCTAAACAGGGTACCGAGCAGTACTTC. Its translation: CSAKQGTEQYF.

The chain combines TRBV5-4 with TRBJ1-6; tentative D call: TRBD1 (6 bases). This CDR3 is built from 15 residues. Trimming stripped 0 bases from V and 6 bases from J, with 10 bases between. From germline, CDR1 is SGHNT and CDR2 YYREEE (reference sequence). CDR3 DNA: TGTGCCAGCAGCTTGGGGGGACACCCTAATTCACCCCTCCACTTT. This codes for CASSLGGHPNSPLHF.

V is TRBV4-1 and J is TRBJ2-2; D is perhaps TRBD2 (5 bases). Germline V gives CDR1 MGHRA, CDR2 YSYEKL. The CDR3 is made up of 14 amino acids. With 3 bases removed from V and 3 bases from J, the gap between germline ends came to 8 bases. CDR3 bases: TGCGCCAGCAGCCATGGACTGCACACCGGGGAGCTGTTTTTT. Amino acids: CASSHGLHTGELFF.

The V and J genes are TRBV18 and TRBJ2-7; 7 nucleotides match TRBD1. The length of the CDR3 is 14 residues. CDR1 and CDR2 (germline): KGHSH, LQKENI. J was trimmed by 2 bases and V by 4 bases; bases with no gene match: 5. CDR3 coding DNA: TGTGCCAGCTCACAAGGACAGGTTACCTACGAGCAGTACTTC. Protein: CASSQGQVTYEQYF.

As concerns this clone: Likely a read error: the CDR3 ends without its conserved phenylalanine or tryptophan. The chain joins TRBV19 to TRBJ2-7; 8 nucleotides align to TRBD1. Looked up from germline, CDR1 is LNHDA and CDR2 is SQIVND (reference sequence). This CDR3 spans 18 amino acids. Trimming took 6 bases from V and 5 from J; bases not matched to a gene: 21. CDR3 coding DNA: TGTGCCAGTAGCACAGACAGGGGAACCTTAAACGTCGTTAACGAGCAGTACCTC. This encodes CASSTDRGTLNVVNEQYL.

V usage is TRBV2 and J usage is TRBJ2-2; weak D call: TRBD1 (5 bases). The V gene lost 6 bases and the J gene lost 3 bases, with 11 bases spanning the gap. This CDR3 spans 14 amino acids. Germline V CDR1 and CDR2: SNHLY, FYNNEI. The CDR3 bases are TGTGCCAGCAGAGTCGACAGATACACCGGGGAGCTGTTTTTT. Protein product: CASRVDRYTGELFF.

The chain combines TRBV10-2 with TRBJ1-5, with 8 positions matching TRBD1. This CDR3 has 13 residues. V was clipped by 8 bases and J by 2 bases; unmatched bases: 2. Germline lookup yields CDR1 WSHSY and CDR2 SAAADI. CDR3 loop: CASGQGGNQPQHF. The CDR3 bases are TGCGCCAGCGGACAGGGTGGCAATCAGCCCCAGCATTTT.

The chain carries TRBV2 and TRBJ2-1, with D possibly matching TRBD1 (5 bases). Trimming took 4 bases from V and 8 from J, leaving 18 bases between them. Germline values: CDR1 SNHLY, CDR2 FYNNEI. The CDR3 is made up of 15 amino acids. The CDR3 DNA is TGTGCCAGCAGTGCTTGGGGCGTCTCGAGCGATGAGCAGTTCTTC. It is translated as CASSAWGVSSDEQFF. Complete variable domain (other parts from reference TRBV2 and TRBJ2-1): EPEVTQTPSHQVTQMGQEVILRCVPISNHLYFYWYRQILGQKVEFLVSFYNNEISEKSEIFDDQFSVERPDGSNFTLKIRSTKLEDSAMYFCASSAWGVSSDEQFFGPGTRLTVL.

The CDR3: CASSQGRGRDRDNIQYF. The CDR3 coding sequence is TGTGCCAGCAGCCAAGGTCGGGGCCGGGACAGGGATAACATTCAGTACTTC. The gene calls are TRBV14 and TRBJ2-4; 9 bases are shared with TRBD1. The junction had 11 bases not matched to a gene; V was cut back by 1 base and J by 7 bases. CDR1 is SGHDN, CDR2 FVKESK, per germline. The CDR3 loop spans 17 amino acids.

The CDR3 sequence is CASSFERGGGETQYF. DNA for the CDR3: TGTGCCAGCAGCTTCGAGCGGGGGGGCGGTGAGACCCAGTACTTC. The rearrangement uses TRBV5-4 and TRBJ2-5; TRBD2 agrees at 10 bases. Germline CDR1 SGHNT, CDR2 YYREEE (reference sequence). The CDR3 is 15 amino acids. J was trimmed by 5 bases and V by 2 bases; bases with no gene match: 6.

About this clone itself: The conserved final phenylalanine or tryptophan is absent from the CDR3, which likely points to a read error. The chain has TRBV6-5 and TRBJ1-1, with D possibly TRBD1 on 6 matching bases. This CDR3 has 13 residues. Germline CDR1 MNHEY, CDR2 SVGAGI. CDR3 bases: TGTGCCAGCAGCCAAACAGGGAACACTGAGGCTTTCTCT. This encodes CASSQTGNTEAFS.

The rearrangement links TRBV4-3 to TRBJ1-2; the match to TRBD1 covers 9 bases. Looked up from germline, CDR1 is LGHNA and CDR2 is YSLEER. Unmatched junction bases numbered 7, after V lost 3 bases and J lost 8 bases. There are 14 residues in the CDR3. The CDR3 DNA sequence: TGCGCCAGCAGCCAGGGGGGGACAGGGAGGGGCTACACCTTC. Translation: CASSQGGTGRGYTF.

The chain is built from TRBV10-3 and TRBJ2-6; the D gene is possibly TRBD2 (6 bases). Germline lookup yields CDR1 ENHRY and CDR2 SYGVKD. V lost 1 base to trimming and J lost 1 base, with 11 bases between them. The CDR3 contains 17 residues. This CDR3 is CAISEWGAGSGANVLTF. CDR3 sequence (DNA): TGTGCCATCAGTGAGTGGGGCGCGGGGTCTGGGGCCAACGTCCTGACTTTC.

The chain has TRBV5-4 and TRBJ1-1; no firm D call. CDR3 length: 15 residues. V lost 1 base and J 1 base, leaving 11 bases between the germline ends. The germline CDR1 and CDR2 sequences are SGHNT and YYREEE (reference sequence). The CDR3 region has the DNA TGTGCCAGCAGCTTGTTAGGCGGCTGGAACACTGAAGCTTTCTTT. This encodes CASSLLGGWNTEAFF.

As DNA, the CDR3 is TGTGCCAGCAGGTACAGAACTAATCAGCCCCAGCATTTT. Residues: CASRYRTNQPQHF. V is TRBV6-1 and J is TRBJ1-5; no definite D call. This CDR3 region has 13 residues. V dropped 6 bases and J dropped 4 bases, with 10 bases sitting between them. CDR1 is MNHNS, CDR2 SASEGT, per germline.